This T cell receptor (beta chain) was captured in a study of circulating and synovial CD4+ cells in juvenile arthritis. Study observations and caveats: Some such blood samples were as oligoclonal as synovium.

Regarding this clone: What it binds is unknown.

Generated by immunoSEQ multiplex PCR, the TCRdb table keeps only in-frame clones and is missing some. The table has 30,000 to 40,000 clones, around 95% seen once. Looked up from germline, CDR1 is SGHTA and CDR2 is FQGTGA. Trimming removed 0 bases at V and 2 bases at J, with 6 bases between. The CDR3 runs 14 residues. The TCR was taken from a human donor with juvenile idiopathic arthritis. The sequenced sample consisted of CD4+ T cells from blood. The gene calls are TRBV7-3 and TRBJ2-3; TRBD2 might be the D (5 bases). The CDR3 loop reads CASSLTGVTDTQYF. CDR3 DNA: TGTGCCAGCAGCTTAACCGGGGTCACAGATACGCAGTATTTT.